This T cell receptor (beta chain) emerged from a study of CXCR3-negative and CXCR3-positive naive CD8 T cells (dated by TCRdb to about 2019). Some background on the complete study: In total, some 140 million TRB reads were obtained, which works out to roughly 1.5 +/- 0.3 million reads per library. TRBV-TRBJ cluster analysis included naive subsets from about 5 donors and memory cells from 3 donors. Diversity and physicochemical repertoire analyses were performed on about eleven donors pooled from two independent experiments.

Each CD8+ T cell subset was flow-sorted in triplicate, and 300,000 to 350,000 cells per subset were placed directly into RLT lysis buffer. Using standard density gradient centrifugation, peripheral blood mononuclear cells were isolated from buffy coats. Total RNA was extracted from sorted cells with an RNeasy Mini Kit. Points the paper makes about the study in general: Because surface CD5, which is linked to self-reactivity in mice, was comparable between the naive subsets, TCR interaction strength was also inferred from TRB CDR3 physicochemical properties. TRBV-TRBJ usage was similar between naive CXCR3-negative and CXCR3-positive cells from the same donor, while memory cells showed distinct patterns. CXCR3 expression partially decreased after cryopreservation, so most assays used freshly isolated PBMCs. Repertoire diversity was comparably high in both naive subsets but much lower in memory CD8+ T cells.

Instrument used: NextSeq 550. The Human TCR Profiling Kit (MiLaboratory) was used to prepare UMI-labeled 5' RACE TRB cDNA libraries. The full amount of extracted RNA was used for cDNA synthesis, and the full amount of resulting cDNA was used for PCR amplification. Libraries were prepared in parallel using an identical number of PCR cycles. The study's processing was this. With a requirement of at least two reads per UMI, MIGEC and MiXCR extracted about 50,000 +/- 10,000 unique UMI-labeled TRB cDNA molecules per library. On average, each library contained about 40,000 +/- 10,000 functional in-frame TRB CDR3 nucleotide clonotypes without stop codons. After downsampling to 5000 UMI-labeled TRB molecules per sample, diversity metrics such as normalized Shannon-Wiener and Chao1 were calculated in VDJtools. VDJtools was used to calculate clonotype-size-weighted physicochemical properties of the central five CDR3 residues, namely interaction energy, strength, volume and Kidera factor 4. With the reads reprocessed by TCRdb, a single entry stands for each CDR3 protein sequence and no DNA is reported. TCRdb, not the authors, supplied the V and J calls. The sample's own table lists roughly 30,000 distinct CDR3 sequences. Roughly 10% of the sample is in the top ten clones.

A remark on this clonotype: No cognate antigen has been identified for it.

This TCR was sampled from a human donor in good health. Some clones in this sample may be carry-over from other donors' samples. Specimen: memory CD8+ T cells from blood. This specimen's cell subset or site label, per the study, means: conventional CD8+ memory T cells (TMEM), sorted as controls.

CDR3 sequence: CASSWDRPYEQYF. The sequence joins TRBV12-3 or TRBV12-4 to TRBJ2-7; TCRdb proposes TRBD1, but this gene call is untestable without DNA. The CDR3 spans 13 residues, from the cysteine through the phenylalanine. DNA is not on record.